Each of the 8 T cell receptor beta chains below was sequenced from the same sample in a study of siplizumab effects on memory and regulatory T cells. Here immunoSEQ multiplex PCR was the method, and the copy in TCRdb shows in-frame clones only, minus some. In the table there are more than 85,000 clones, less than 95% of which are singletons. Sequences were obtained from Tregs sorted from blood. The receptors were gathered from a human donor in good health.

The rearrangement links TRBV18 to TRBJ2-2; TRBD2 agrees at 7 bases. The CDR3 contains 15 residues. Germline CDR1 and CDR2: KGHSH and LQKENI. V was clipped by 6 bases and J by 1 base; unmatched bases: 5. CDR3 protein: CASSRGLENTGELFF. The CDR3 bases are TGTGCCAGCTCGAGAGGACTAGAGAACACCGGGGAGCTGTTTTTT.

The rearrangement links TRBV19 to TRBJ1-4; D is possibly TRBD1 (5 bases). The V and J ends lost 2 bases and 8 bases respectively, with 15 bases between them. The CDR3 totals 15 residues. Germline V gene data show CDR1 as LNHDA and CDR2 as SQIVND (reference sequence). This chain's CDR3 is CASSIMFGQSEKLFF. The CDR3, as DNA: TGTGCCAGTAGTATAATGTTTGGACAAAGCGAAAAACTGTTTTTT.

The chain employs TRBV7-8 and TRBJ2-5; the match to TRBD2 covers 12 bases. CDR1 and CDR2 (germline): SGHVS, FQNEAQ. The CDR3 length is 18 residues. Trimming took 1 base from V and 4 from J; bases not matched to a gene: 10. CDR3 DNA: TGTGCCAGCAGCTTAGATGGACTAGCGGGATTTGGGGGAGAGACCCAGTACTTC. Residues: CASSLDGLAGFGGETQYF.

This rearrangement joins TRBV28 to TRBJ1-2; D remains ambiguous. This CDR3 has 12 amino acids. V was pared by 7 bases and J by 1 base, with 7 bases between. Germline V gene data show CDR1 as MDHEN and CDR2 as SYDVKM. CDR3 DNA: TGTGCCAGCACCATGATTAACTATGGCTACACCTTC. Amino acid sequence: CASTMINYGYTF.

The chain carries TRBV7-9 and TRBJ1-1, with TRBD1 identical over 7 bases. The ends lost 5 bases at V and 1 base at J; junction bases unmatched: 10. In germline, CDR1 is SEHNR, CDR2 FQNEAQ (reference sequence). The CDR3 runs 16 residues. CDR3 loop: CASSAPTGTANTEAFF. The CDR3 DNA follows: TGTGCCAGCAGCGCCCCCACCGGGACAGCGAACACTGAAGCTTTCTTT.

This chain joins TRBV19 and TRBJ1-2; TRBD1 is a possible D gene (5 bases). V was pared by 10 bases and J by 8 bases, with 26 bases between. Germline CDR1 reads LNHDA; CDR2 reads SQIVND (reference sequence). This CDR3 spans 15 amino acids. CDR3 region: CATSQVSLQKGGYTF. In DNA form, the CDR3 reads TGTGCCACATCACAGGTATCCCTACAAAAAGGCGGCTACACCTTC.

The chain links TRBV7-9 to TRBJ2-1; 13 nucleotides match TRBD2. This CDR3 has 15 residues. J gave up 6 bases and V 5 bases, and 4 bases lay outside the gene matches. The germline V gene has CDR1 SEHNR and CDR2 FQNEAQ (reference sequence). The DNA for the CDR3 is TGTGCCAGCAGCCCTACTAGCGGGAGGGCCAATGAGCAGTTCTTC. The encoded protein is CASSPTSGRANEQFF.

V is TRBV7-2 and J is TRBJ2-7; weak D call: TRBD1 (5 bases). Germline lookup yields CDR1 SGHTA and CDR2 FQGNSA. The CDR3 sequence is 15 residues long. Trimming removed 0 bases from V and 1 base from J, with 10 bases in between. In nucleotides, the CDR3 is TGTGCCAGCAGCTTAGCAGTCAGGGATTCCTACGAGCAGTACTTC. Its translation: CASSLAVRDSYEQYF.